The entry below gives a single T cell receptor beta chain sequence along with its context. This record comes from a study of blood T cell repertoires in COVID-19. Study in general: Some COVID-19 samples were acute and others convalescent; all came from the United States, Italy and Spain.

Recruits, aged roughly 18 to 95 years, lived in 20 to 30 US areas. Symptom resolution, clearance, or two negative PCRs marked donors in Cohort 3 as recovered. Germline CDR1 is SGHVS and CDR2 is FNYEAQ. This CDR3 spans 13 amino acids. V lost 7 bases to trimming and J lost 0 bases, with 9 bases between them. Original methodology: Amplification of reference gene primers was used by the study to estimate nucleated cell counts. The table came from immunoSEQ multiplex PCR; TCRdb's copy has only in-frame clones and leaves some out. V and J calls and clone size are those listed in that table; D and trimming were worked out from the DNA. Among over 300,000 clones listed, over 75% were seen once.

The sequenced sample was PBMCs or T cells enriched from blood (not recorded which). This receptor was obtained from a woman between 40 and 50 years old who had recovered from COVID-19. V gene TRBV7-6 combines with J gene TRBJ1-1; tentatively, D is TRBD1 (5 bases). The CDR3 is CASNDRMNTEAFF. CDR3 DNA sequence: TGTGCCAGCAACGACAGAATGAACACTGAAGCTTTCTTT.